This T cell receptor (beta chain) was recovered during a study of blood T cells in healthy people across ages. Study-level findings and limits: Observed TCR beta diversity per million T cells went down as age went up. This fall followed a roughly linear course with age.

The CDR3 extends over 15 amino acids. In germline, CDR1 is SGDLS, CDR2 YYNGEE. Primers used in a second PCR of roughly 7 to 11 cycles were a sample-barcoded 5' primer and a J-beta primer mix. One entry per CDR3 protein, called by TCRdb with MiXCR from the 5' RACE reads. Found here are 790,000 or so distinct CDR3 sequences, approximately 60% of them singletons; the top ten hold roughly 25%. To note about this clonotype: Its target is unknown.

The V and J genes are TRBV9 and TRBJ2-7; D remains ambiguous. The end of the DNA fits TRBJ2-5 better, so the J call may be wrong. Sequencing was carried out using blood. This sequence was found in a man aged 40-49 years in good health. The CDR3 sequence is CASSPSDWFGETQYF. The CDR3 DNA reads as TGTGCCAGCAGCCCCTCAGACTGGTTCGGGGAGACCCAGTACTTC.